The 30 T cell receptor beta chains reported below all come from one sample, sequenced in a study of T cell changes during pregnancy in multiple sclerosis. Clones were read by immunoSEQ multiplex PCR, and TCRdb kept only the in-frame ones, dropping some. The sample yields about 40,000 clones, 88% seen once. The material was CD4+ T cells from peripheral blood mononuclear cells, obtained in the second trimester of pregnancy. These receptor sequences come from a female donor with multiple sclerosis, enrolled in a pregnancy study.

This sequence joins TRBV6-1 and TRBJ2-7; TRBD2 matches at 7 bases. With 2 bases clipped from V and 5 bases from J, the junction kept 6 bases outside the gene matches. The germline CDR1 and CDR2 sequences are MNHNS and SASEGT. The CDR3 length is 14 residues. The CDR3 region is CASSEYRGGNEQYF. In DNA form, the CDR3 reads TGTGCCAGCAGTGAATATCGGGGAGGGAACGAGCAGTACTTC.

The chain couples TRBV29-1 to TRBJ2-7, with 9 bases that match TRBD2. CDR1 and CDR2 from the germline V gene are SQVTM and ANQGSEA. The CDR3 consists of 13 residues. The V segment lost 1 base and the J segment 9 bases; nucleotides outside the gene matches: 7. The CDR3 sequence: CSVEVASGIGQYF. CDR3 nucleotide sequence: TGCAGCGTTGAAGTCGCTAGCGGGATTGGGCAGTACTTC.

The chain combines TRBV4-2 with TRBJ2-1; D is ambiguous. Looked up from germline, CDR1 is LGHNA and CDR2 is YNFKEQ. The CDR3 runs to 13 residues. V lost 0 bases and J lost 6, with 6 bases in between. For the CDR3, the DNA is TGTGCCAGCAGCCAAGACGGTCGCAATGAGCAGTTCTTC. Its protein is CASSQDGRNEQFF.

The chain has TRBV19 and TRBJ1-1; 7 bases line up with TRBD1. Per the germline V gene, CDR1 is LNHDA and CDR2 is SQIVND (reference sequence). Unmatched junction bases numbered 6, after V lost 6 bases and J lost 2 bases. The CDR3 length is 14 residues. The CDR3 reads CASRATGTNTEAFF. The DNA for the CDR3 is TGTGCCAGTAGGGCGACAGGGACCAACACTGAAGCTTTCTTT.

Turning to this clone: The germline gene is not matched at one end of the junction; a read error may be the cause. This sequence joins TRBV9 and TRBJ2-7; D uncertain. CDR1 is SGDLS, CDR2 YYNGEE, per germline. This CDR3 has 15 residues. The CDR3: CASSVASGADYEQYF. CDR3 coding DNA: TGTGCCAGCAGTGTAGCCTCGGGTGCAGACTACGAGCAGTACTTC.

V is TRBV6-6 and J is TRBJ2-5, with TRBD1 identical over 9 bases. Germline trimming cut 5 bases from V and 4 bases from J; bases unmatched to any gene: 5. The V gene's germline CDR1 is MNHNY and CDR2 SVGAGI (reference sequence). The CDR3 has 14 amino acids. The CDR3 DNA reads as TGTGCCAGCAGTACAGGGGGCTTAGGAGAGACCCAGTACTTC. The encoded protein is CASSTGGLGETQYF.

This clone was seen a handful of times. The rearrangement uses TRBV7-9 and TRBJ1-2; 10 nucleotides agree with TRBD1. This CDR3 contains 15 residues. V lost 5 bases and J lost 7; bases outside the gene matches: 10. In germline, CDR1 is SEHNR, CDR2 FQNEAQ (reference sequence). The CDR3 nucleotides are TGTGCCAGCAGCGCGCGCGGACAGGGGGTGGGTGGCTACACCTTC. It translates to CASSARGQGVGGYTF. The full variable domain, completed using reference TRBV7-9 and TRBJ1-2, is DTGVSQNPRHKITKRGQNVTFRCDPISEHNRLYWYRQTLGQGPEFLTYFQNEAQLEKSRLLSDRFSAERPKGSFSTLEIQRTEQGDSAMYLCASSARGQGVGGYTFGSGTRLTVV.

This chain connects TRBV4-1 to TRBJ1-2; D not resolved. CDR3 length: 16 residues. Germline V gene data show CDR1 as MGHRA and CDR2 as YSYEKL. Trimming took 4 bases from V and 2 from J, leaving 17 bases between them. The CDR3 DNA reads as TGCGCCAGCAGCCTACTCCCTGGGCCAGGAAACTATGGCTACACCTTC. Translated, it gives CASSLLPGPGNYGYTF.

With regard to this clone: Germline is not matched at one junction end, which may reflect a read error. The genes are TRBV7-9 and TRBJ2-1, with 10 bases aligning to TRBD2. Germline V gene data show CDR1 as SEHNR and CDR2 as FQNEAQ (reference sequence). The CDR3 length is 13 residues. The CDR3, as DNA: TGTGCCAGCAGCTCGAGTTCAGGGACTAGCGTCCTCTTC. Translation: CASSSSSGTSVLF.

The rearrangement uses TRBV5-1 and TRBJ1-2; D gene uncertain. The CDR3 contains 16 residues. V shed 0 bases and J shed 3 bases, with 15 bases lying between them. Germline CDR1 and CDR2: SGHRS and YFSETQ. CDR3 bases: TGCGCCAGCAGCTTGGTCATAGAGTCTCGTGACTATGGCTACACCTTC. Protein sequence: CASSLVIESRDYGYTF.

The CDR3 here is CASSLDRGETQYF. The CDR3 DNA reads as TGTGCCAGCAGCTTGGATCGCGGAGAGACCCAGTACTTC. The chain couples TRBV7-9 to TRBJ2-5, with D hard to call. Germline CDR1 reads SEHNR; CDR2 reads FQNEAQ (reference sequence). The germline V and J ends were trimmed by 3 bases and 4 bases, with 9 bases remaining between them. CDR3 length: 13 residues.

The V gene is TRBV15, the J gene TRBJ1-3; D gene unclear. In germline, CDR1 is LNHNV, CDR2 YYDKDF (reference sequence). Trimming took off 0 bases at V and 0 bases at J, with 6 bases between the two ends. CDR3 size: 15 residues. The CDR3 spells CATSRDGSSGNTIYF. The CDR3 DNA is TGTGCCACCAGCAGAGATGGGAGCTCTGGAAACACCATATATTTT. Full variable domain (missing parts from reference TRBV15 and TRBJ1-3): DAMVIQNPRYQVTQFGKPVTLSCSQTLNHNVMYWYQQKSSQAPKLLFHYYDKDFNNEADTPDNFQSRRPNTSFCFLDIRSPGLGDTAMYLCATSRDGSSGNTIYFGEGSWLTVV.

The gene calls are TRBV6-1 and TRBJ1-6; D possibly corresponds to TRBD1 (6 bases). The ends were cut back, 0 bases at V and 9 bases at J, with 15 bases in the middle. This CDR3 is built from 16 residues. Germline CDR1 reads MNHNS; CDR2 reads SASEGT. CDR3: CASSEALLGGSSPLHF. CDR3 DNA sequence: TGTGCCAGCAGTGAAGCGCTGTTAGGGGGTAGTTCACCCCTCCACTTT.

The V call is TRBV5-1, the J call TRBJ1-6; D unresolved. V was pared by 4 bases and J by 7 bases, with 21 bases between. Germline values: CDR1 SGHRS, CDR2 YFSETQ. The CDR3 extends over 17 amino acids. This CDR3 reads CASSLSGAARLNSPLHF. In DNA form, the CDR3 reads TGCGCCAGCAGCCTATCGGGAGCCGCCCGCCTAAATTCACCCCTCCACTTT.

The CDR3 sequence: CASRIAGDTQYF. For the CDR3, the DNA is TGTGCCAGCCGCATAGCGGGAGATACGCAGTATTTT. The J gene is TRBJ2-3, the V gene TRBV19; 7 positions match TRBD2. The germline V gene encodes CDR1 LNHDA and CDR2 SQIVND (reference sequence). The CDR3 length is 12 residues. The V and J ends lost 9 bases and 5 bases, in that order; junction bases with no gene match: 5.

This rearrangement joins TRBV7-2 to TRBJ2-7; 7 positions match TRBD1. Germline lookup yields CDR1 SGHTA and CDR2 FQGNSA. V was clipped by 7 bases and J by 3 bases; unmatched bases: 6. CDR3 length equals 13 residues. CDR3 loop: CASNDRASYEQYF. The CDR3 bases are TGTGCCAGCAACGACAGGGCGAGCTACGAGCAGTACTTC.

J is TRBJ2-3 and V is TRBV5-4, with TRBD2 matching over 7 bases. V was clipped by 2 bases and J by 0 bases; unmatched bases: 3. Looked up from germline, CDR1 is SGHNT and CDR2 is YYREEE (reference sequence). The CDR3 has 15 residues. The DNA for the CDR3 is TGTGCCAGCAGCTTCGGAGCGGGAAGCACAGATACGCAGTATTTT. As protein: CASSFGAGSTDTQYF. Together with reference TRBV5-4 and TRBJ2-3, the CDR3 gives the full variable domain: ETGVTQSPTHLIKTRGQQVTLRCSSQSGHNTVSWYQQALGQGPQFIFQYYREEENGRGNFPPRFSGLQFPNYSSELNVNALELDDSALYLCASSFGAGSTDTQYFGPGTRLTVL.

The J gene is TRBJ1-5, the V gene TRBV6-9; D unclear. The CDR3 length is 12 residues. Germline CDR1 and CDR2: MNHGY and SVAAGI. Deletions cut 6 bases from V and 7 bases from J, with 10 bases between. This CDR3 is CASRGLRQPQHF. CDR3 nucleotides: TGTGCCAGCAGGGGCCTTAGACAGCCCCAGCATTTT.

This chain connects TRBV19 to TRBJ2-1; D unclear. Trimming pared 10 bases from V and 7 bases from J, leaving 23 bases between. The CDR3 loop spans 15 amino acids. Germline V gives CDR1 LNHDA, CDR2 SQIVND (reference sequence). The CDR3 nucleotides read TGTGCCACAGTAGATTGGGCAGACATACGGAATGAGCAGTTCTTC. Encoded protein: CATVDWADIRNEQFF. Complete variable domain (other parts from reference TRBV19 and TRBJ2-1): DGGITQSPKYLFRKEGQNVTLSCEQNLNHDAMYWYRQDPGQGLRLIYYSQIVNDFQKGDIAEGYSVSREKKESFPLTVTSAQKNPTAFYLCATVDWADIRNEQFFGPGTRLTVL.

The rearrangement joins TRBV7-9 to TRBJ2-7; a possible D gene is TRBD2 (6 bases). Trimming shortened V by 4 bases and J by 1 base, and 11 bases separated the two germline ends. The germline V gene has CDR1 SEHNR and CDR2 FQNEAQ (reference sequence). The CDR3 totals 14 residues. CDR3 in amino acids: CASSSTGTSYEQYF. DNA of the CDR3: TGTGCCAGCAGCTCCACCGGGACTTCCTACGAGCAGTACTTC.

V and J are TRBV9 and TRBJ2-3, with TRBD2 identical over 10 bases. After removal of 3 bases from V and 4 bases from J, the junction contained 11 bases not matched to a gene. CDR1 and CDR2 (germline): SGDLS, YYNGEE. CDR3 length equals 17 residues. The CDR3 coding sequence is TGTGCCAGCAGCGGTGTCGGCCTAGCGGGAGTTGCAGATACGCAGTATTTT. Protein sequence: CASSGVGLAGVADTQYF.

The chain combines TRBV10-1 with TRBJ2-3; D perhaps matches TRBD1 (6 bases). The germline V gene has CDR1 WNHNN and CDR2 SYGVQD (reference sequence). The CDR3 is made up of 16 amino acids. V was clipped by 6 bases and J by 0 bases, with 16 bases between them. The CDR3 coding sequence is TGCGCCAGCAGGGGAAACAGGGTCACTAGCACAGATACGCAGTATTTT. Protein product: CASRGNRVTSTDTQYF.

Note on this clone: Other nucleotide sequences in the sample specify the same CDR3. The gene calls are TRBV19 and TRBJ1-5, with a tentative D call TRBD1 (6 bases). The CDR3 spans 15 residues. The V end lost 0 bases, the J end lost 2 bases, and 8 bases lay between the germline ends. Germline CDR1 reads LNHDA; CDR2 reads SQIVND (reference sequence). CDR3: CASSIDRGRNQPQHF. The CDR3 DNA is TGTGCCAGTAGTATAGACAGGGGACGCAATCAGCCCCAGCATTTT.

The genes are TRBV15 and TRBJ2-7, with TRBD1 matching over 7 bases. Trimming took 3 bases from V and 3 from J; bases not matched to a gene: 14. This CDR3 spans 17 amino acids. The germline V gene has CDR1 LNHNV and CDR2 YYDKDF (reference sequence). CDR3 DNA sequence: TGTGCCACCAGCAGCGCCCCCCCAGGGGCAGGGGGCTACGAGCAGTACTTC. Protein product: CATSSAPPGAGGYEQYF.

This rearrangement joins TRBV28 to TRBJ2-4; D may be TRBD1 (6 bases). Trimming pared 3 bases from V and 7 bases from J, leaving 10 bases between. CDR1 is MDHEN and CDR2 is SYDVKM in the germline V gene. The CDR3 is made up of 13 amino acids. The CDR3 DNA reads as TGTGCCAGCAGTTTCGGGCAGGGGAACATTCAGTACTTC. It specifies CASSFGQGNIQYF.

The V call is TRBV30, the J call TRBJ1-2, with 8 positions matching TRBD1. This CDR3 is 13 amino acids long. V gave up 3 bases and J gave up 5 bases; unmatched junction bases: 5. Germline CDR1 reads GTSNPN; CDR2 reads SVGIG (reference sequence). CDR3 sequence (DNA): TGTGCCTGGAGCAGGGACAGGCCGTATGGCTACACCTTC. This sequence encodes CAWSRDRPYGYTF.

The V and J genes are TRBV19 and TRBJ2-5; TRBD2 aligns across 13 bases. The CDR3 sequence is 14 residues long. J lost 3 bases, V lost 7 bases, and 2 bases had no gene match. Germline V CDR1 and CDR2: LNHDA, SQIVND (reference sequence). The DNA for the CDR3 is TGTGCCAGTACCGGGACTAGCGGGAAAGAGACCCAGTACTTC. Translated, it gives CASTGTSGKETQYF.

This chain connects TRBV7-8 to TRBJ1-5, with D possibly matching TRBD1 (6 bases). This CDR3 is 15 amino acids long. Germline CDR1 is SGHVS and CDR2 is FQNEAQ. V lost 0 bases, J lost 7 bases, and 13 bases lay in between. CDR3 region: CASSLAGRGAQPQHF. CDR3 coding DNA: TGTGCCAGCAGCTTAGCGGGGCGGGGGGCACAGCCCCAGCATTTT. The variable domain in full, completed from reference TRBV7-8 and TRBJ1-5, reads GAGVSQSPRYKVAKRGQDVALRCDPISGHVSLFWYQQALGQGPEFLTYFQNEAQLDKSGLPSDRFFAERPEGSVSTLKIQRTQQEDSAVYLCASSLAGRGAQPQHFGDGTRLSIL.

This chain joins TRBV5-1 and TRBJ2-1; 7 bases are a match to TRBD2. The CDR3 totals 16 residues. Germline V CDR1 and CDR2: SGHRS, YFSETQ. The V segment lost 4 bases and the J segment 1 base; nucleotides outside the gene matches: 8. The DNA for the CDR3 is TGCGCCAGCAGCGGTGGGACTACTCCTTCCTACAATGAGCAGTTCTTC. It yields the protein CASSGGTTPSYNEQFF. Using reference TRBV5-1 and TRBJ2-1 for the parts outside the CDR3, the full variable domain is KAGVTQTPRYLIKTRGQQVTLSCSPISGHRSVSWYQQTPGQGLQFLFEYFSETQRNKGNFPGRFSGRQFSNSRSEMNVSTLELGDSALYLCASSGGTTPSYNEQFFGPGTRLTVL.

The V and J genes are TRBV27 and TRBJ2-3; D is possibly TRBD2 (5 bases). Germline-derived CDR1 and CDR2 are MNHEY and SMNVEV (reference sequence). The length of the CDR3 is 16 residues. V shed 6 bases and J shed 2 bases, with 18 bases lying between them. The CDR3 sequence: CASSSFDSDYTDTQYF. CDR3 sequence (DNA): TGTGCCAGCAGCTCATTCGACTCCGACTACACAGATACGCAGTATTTT.